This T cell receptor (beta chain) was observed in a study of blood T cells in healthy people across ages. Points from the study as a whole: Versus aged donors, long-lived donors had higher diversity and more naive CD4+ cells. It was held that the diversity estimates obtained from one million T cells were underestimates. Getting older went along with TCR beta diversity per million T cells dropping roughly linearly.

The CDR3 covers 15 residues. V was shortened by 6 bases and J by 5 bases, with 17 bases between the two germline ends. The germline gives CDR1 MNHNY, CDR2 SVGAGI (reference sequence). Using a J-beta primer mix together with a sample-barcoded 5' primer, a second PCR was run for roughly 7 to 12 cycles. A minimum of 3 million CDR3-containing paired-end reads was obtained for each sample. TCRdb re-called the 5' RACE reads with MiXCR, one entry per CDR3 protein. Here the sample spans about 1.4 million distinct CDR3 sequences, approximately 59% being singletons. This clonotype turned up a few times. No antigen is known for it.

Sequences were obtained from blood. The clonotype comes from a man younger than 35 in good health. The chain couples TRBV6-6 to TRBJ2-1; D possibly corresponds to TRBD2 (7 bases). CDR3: CASREGGTYHNEQFF. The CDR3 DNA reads TGTGCCAGCAGAGAGGGGGGGACTTACCACAATGAGCAGTTCTTC.